This T cell receptor (beta chain) was captured in a study of regulatory dendritic cells for organ transplantation. Broader study findings: Memory T cells were less diverse than naive, with memory CD8+ most oligoclonal.

Profiled with immunoSEQ multiplex PCR; TCRdb holds only in-frame clones, not every one. The sample gives 20,000 to 25,000 clones, 74% of which show up once; about 0.92% is in the top ten. In the case of this clone: Antigen specificity is unknown.

Memory T cells were CD45RO+, naive were CD45RA+, sorted by FACS. V lost 5 bases, J lost 7 bases, and 10 bases stayed unmatched. CDR1 and CDR2 from the germline V gene are SNHLY and FYNNEI. The CDR3 loop spans 16 amino acids. The source is a human donor in good health. The source material was memory CD4+ T cells from blood. Indicated subset: CD45RO+ memory T cells. The chain combines TRBV2 with TRBJ2-2, with 10 nucleotides matching TRBD1. The CDR3 loop reads CASSLDRGRVNGELFF. CDR3 sequence (DNA): TGTGCCAGCAGTTTAGACAGGGGGCGCGTTAACGGGGAGCTGTTTTTT.